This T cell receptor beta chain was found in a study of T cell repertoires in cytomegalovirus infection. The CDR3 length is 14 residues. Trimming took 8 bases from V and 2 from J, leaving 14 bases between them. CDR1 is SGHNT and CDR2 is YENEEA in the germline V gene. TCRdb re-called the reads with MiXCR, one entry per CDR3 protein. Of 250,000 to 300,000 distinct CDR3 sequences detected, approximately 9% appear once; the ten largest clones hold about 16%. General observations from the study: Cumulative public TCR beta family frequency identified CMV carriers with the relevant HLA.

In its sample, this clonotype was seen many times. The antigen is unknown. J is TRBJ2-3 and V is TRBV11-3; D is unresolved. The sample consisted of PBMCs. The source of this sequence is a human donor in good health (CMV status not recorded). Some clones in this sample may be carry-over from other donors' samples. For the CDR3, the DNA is TGTGCCAGCCGTGGCAGGCTACTCACAGATACGCAGTATTTT. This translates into CASRGRLLTDTQYF.